These 13 T cell receptor beta chains came from one sample sequenced in a study of shared clonotypes between healthy human individuals. CD45RO-negative, CCR7-selected cells formed the naive CD8 fraction, which excluded terminally differentiated effector memory CD45RA+ cells. Profiling relied on immunoSEQ multiplex PCR, and the TCRdb table lists in-frame clones only, not all of them. The profile shows over 750,000 clones, roughly 96% of them singletons. Sample: naive CD8+ T cells sorted from blood. The receptors stem from a man aged 25 to 40 in good health.

The chain uses TRBV7-9 and TRBJ1-4, with D unresolved. Deletions cut 5 bases from V and 8 bases from J, with 21 bases between. Germline CDR1 reads SEHNR; CDR2 reads FQNEAQ (reference sequence). This CDR3 spans 16 amino acids. This CDR3 reads CASSPHQRSDIEKLFF. The CDR3 coding sequence is TGTGCCAGCAGCCCGCATCAACGGTCCGACATCGAAAAACTGTTTTTT.

This CDR3 reads CASSLGIGELFF. As DNA, the CDR3 is TGTGCCAGCAGCTTAGGGATCGGGGAGCTGTTTTTT. The chain couples TRBV7-9 to TRBJ2-2; D is undetermined. V lost 1 base and J 7 bases, leaving 4 bases between the germline ends. The CDR3 runs to 12 residues. Germline loops: CDR1 SEHNR, CDR2 FQNEAQ (reference sequence).

The chain is built from TRBV7-9 and TRBJ1-4; D is possibly TRBD1 (6 bases). CDR1 and CDR2 (germline): SEHNR, FQNEAQ (reference sequence). The CDR3 consists of 15 residues. V gave up 3 bases and J gave up 4 bases, with 12 bases separating them. CDR3 DNA sequence: TGTGCCAGCAGCTTGTTGACAGGTGGTAATGAAAAACTGTTTTTT. It is translated as CASSLLTGGNEKLFF.

The chain couples TRBV4-1 to TRBJ2-7; 9 positions agree with TRBD1. This CDR3 region has 20 residues. CDR1 and CDR2 from the germline V gene are MGHRA and YSYEKL. V lost 3 bases and J lost 6; bases outside the gene matches: 24. CDR3 loop: CASSQETGTGMIGSLTEQYF. As DNA, the CDR3 is TGCGCCAGCAGCCAGGAAACCGGGACAGGGATGATCGGGAGTTTGACCGAGCAGTACTTC.

The chain employs TRBV5-8 and TRBJ2-1, with D perhaps TRBD2 (5 bases). Germline assignment: CDR1 SGHTS and CDR2 YDEGEE. V was clipped by 2 bases and J by 8 bases, with 14 bases between them. This CDR3 spans 14 amino acids. CDR3 amino acids: CASSFPTGWDEQFF. The CDR3 DNA reads TGTGCCAGCAGCTTCCCCACGGGATGGGATGAGCAGTTCTTC.

This chain uses TRBV7-3 with TRBJ2-7, with TRBD1 matching over 9 bases. Germline CDR1 SGHTA, CDR2 FQGTGA. V lost 5 bases to trimming and J lost 7 bases; unmatched junction nucleotides: 6. The CDR3 has 13 residues. This CDR3 reads CASSTGQGEEQYF. Written as DNA, the CDR3 is TGTGCCAGCAGCACGGGACAGGGTGAAGAGCAGTACTTC.

This clone appeared a single time. The rearrangement joins TRBV7-3 to TRBJ2-1; TRBD1 matches at 8 bases. The length of the CDR3 is 16 residues. Losses at the gene ends were 4 bases for V and 6 bases for J; bases not matched to a gene: 11. CDR1 and CDR2 (germline): SGHTA, FQGTGA. In DNA, the CDR3 is TGTGCCAGCAGCTCCAGGGGGCGCTCGAGAGCCAATGAGCAGTTCTTC. Amino acids: CASSSRGRSRANEQFF.

This chain connects TRBV27 to TRBJ2-2, with D possibly TRBD2 on 6 matching bases. V lost 2 bases and J lost 3, with 10 bases in between. The length of the CDR3 is 15 residues. Germline lookup yields CDR1 MNHEY and CDR2 SMNVEV (reference sequence). The CDR3 DNA reads TGTGCCAGCAGTTTAGCGGGGTACTACACCGGGGAGCTGTTTTTT. It yields the protein CASSLAGYYTGELFF.

V is TRBV19 and J is TRBJ2-7; 14 bases match TRBD2. CDR1 is LNHDA, CDR2 SQIVND, per germline (reference sequence). The CDR3 runs to 19 residues. The V gene end was trimmed by 5 bases and the J gene end by 0 bases; junction bases not matched to a gene: 12. The CDR3 DNA reads as TGTGCCAGTAGTGAGTGGGGGACGACTAGCGGGAGGGTCTCCTACGAGCAGTACTTC. This encodes CASSEWGTTSGRVSYEQYF.

CDR3 in DNA: TGTGCCTGGACTCCGGGACAGGGGGCCTACGAGCAGTACTTC. Protein: CAWTPGQGAYEQYF. The genes are TRBV30 and TRBJ2-7; 11 nucleotides agree with TRBD1. There are 14 residues in the CDR3. V lost 4 bases to trimming and J lost 2 bases; unmatched junction nucleotides: 4. The germline V gene has CDR1 GTSNPN and CDR2 SVGIG (reference sequence). Full variable domain (rest looked up from reference TRBV30 and TRBJ2-7): SQTIHQWPATLVQPVGSPLSLECTVEGTSNPNLYWYRQAAGRGLQLLFYSVGIGQISSEVPQNLSASRPQDRQFILSSKKLLLSDSGFYLCAWTPGQGAYEQYFGPGTRLTVT.

This clone appeared once. The CDR3 protein is CASSQDSASGNSYNEQFF. CDR3 in DNA: TGCGCCAGCAGCCAAGATTCGGCTAGCGGGAATTCCTACAATGAGCAGTTCTTC. V usage is TRBV4-3 and J usage is TRBJ2-1, with 9 nucleotides matching TRBD2. Per germline, CDR1 LGHNA and CDR2 YSLEER. This CDR3 region has 18 residues. The junction had 7 bases not matched to a gene; V was cut back by 0 bases and J by 1 base.

V is TRBV9 and J is TRBJ2-7; D tentatively fits TRBD1 or TRBD2 (6 bases each). The V gene lost 3 bases and the J gene lost 2 bases, with 12 bases spanning the gap. CDR1 is SGDLS, CDR2 YYNGEE, per germline. This CDR3 spans 14 amino acids. In nucleotides, the CDR3 is TGTGCCAGCAGCGAGGGGGGCGGCCCCTACGAGCAGTACTTC. Protein: CASSEGGGPYEQYF. The entire variable domain, with the rest obtained from reference TRBV9 and TRBJ2-7, is as follows: DSGVTQTPKHLITATGQRVTLRCSPRSGDLSVYWYQQSLDQGLQFLIQYYNGEERAKGNILERFSAQQFPDLHSELNLSSLELGDSALYFCASSEGGGPYEQYFGPGTRLTVT.

The rearrangement joins TRBV7-9 to TRBJ2-1; TRBD2 is a possible D gene (5 bases). The CDR3 length is 14 residues. V was pared by 3 bases and J by 8 bases, with 14 bases between. Germline CDR1 reads SEHNR; CDR2 reads FQNEAQ (reference sequence). In nucleotides, the CDR3 is TGTGCCAGCAGCTTTTGGCGGACTGGGGATGAGCAGTTCTTC. Translating it yields CASSFWRTGDEQFF.